Each of the 11 T cell receptor beta chains below was sequenced from the same sample in a study of cytomegalovirus exposure and HLA in healthy donors. PCR employed 60 Vbeta and 13 Jbeta primers. Profiled with immunoSEQ multiplex PCR; TCRdb holds only in-frame clones, not every one. The top ten hold less than 4.5% of the sample, which has 160,000 or so clones, around 77% seen once. Sequencing was performed on PBMCs. All receptors derive from a man aged 30 to 45 in good health and CMV-seropositive.

This clone was counted only a few times. V gene TRBV4-1 combines with J gene TRBJ1-1; tentative D call: TRBD1 (6 bases). Trimming pared 0 bases from V and 4 bases from J, leaving 9 bases between. The CDR3 runs to 14 residues. The germline V gene encodes CDR1 MGHRA and CDR2 YSYEKL. The CDR3 loop reads CASSQEDSPTEAFF. In nucleotides, the CDR3 is TGCGCCAGCAGCCAAGAGGACAGTCCCACTGAAGCTTTCTTT.

This clone was observed a single time. The chain joins TRBV5-6 to TRBJ1-1; D not resolved. Germline CDR1 SGHDT, CDR2 YYEEEE. This CDR3 spans 12 amino acids. V lost 4 bases to trimming and J lost 4 bases, with 8 bases between them. The CDR3 coding sequence is TGTGCCAGCAGCGCACGCAGCACTGAAGCTTTCTTT. Its translation is CASSARSTEAFF.

The J gene is TRBJ2-5, the V gene TRBV7-3; no clear D. Germline CDR1 is SGHTA and CDR2 is FQGTGA. V dropped 0 bases and J dropped 1 base, with 3 bases sitting between them. The CDR3 spans 13 residues. The chain's CDR3 is CASSLTLQETQYF. In DNA form, the CDR3 reads TGTGCCAGCAGCTTAACACTCCAAGAGACCCAGTACTTC.

This clone came up a few times. The V gene is TRBV11-2, the J gene TRBJ2-7; TRBD2 matches at 8 bases. CDR3 length equals 16 residues. The V gene end was trimmed by 5 bases and the J gene end by 4 bases; junction bases not matched to a gene: 13. Germline V gene data show CDR1 as SGHAT and CDR2 as FQNNGV. This CDR3 is CASSPHPRGAIYEQYF. CDR3 nucleotide sequence: TGTGCCAGCAGCCCCCACCCGCGGGGGGCCATATACGAGCAGTACTTC.

This clone was found once. The J gene is TRBJ2-7, the V gene TRBV10-2; 9 bases are shared with TRBD1. The V gene end was trimmed by 5 bases and the J gene end by 0 bases; junction bases not matched to a gene: 5. Germline V lookup: CDR1 WSHSY, CDR2 SAAADI. The CDR3 totals 15 residues. DNA for the CDR3: TGCGCCAGCAGTTTTGGGACAGGGATCTCCTACGAGCAGTACTTC. Translated, it gives CASSFGTGISYEQYF.

This CDR3 is CATSRVQGGYTDTQYF. The CDR3, as DNA: TGTGCCACCAGCAGAGTACAGGGGGGATACACAGATACGCAGTATTTT. This rearrangement joins TRBV15 to TRBJ2-3; 8 positions agree with TRBD1. Germline assignment: CDR1 LNHNV and CDR2 YYDKDF (reference sequence). This CDR3 contains 16 residues. V was pared by 1 base and J by 2 bases, with 5 bases of the junction left unmatched.

This clone occurred a few times. The V call is TRBV15, the J call TRBJ2-7; 7 bases map to TRBD1. The CDR3 has 15 amino acids. Germline trimming cut 4 bases from V and 3 bases from J; bases unmatched to any gene: 9. Germline-derived CDR1 and CDR2 are LNHNV and YYDKDF (reference sequence). The CDR3 loop is CATSTRNRGSYEQYF. CDR3 DNA: TGTGCCACCAGCACAAGGAACAGGGGCAGCTACGAGCAGTACTTC.

The rearrangement links TRBV10-3 to TRBJ1-1; 9 positions match TRBD1. This CDR3 comprises 13 residues. V shed 7 bases and J 4 bases; nucleotides not matched to a gene: 4. Per germline, CDR1 ENHRY and CDR2 SYGVKD. The CDR3 sequence: CAITGQGITEAFF. CDR3 DNA: TGTGCCATCACTGGACAGGGGATCACTGAAGCTTTCTTT.

Only one count was recorded for this clone. V and J are TRBV5-5 and TRBJ2-2; D call uncertain. The CDR3 totals 16 residues. CDR1 is SGHKS and CDR2 is YYEKEE in the germline V gene (reference sequence). Trimming took 0 bases from V and 1 from J, leaving 10 bases between them. CDR3 sequence reads: CASSLGPTVNTGELFF. The DNA for the CDR3 is TGTGCCAGCAGCTTGGGCCCAACAGTGAACACCGGGGAGCTGTTTTTT.

DNA of the CDR3: TGTGCCAGCAGCGACAATACAGGGCCCAATCAGCCCCAGCATTTT. It translates to CASSDNTGPNQPQHF. V gene TRBV7-2 combines with J gene TRBJ1-5; D perhaps matches TRBD1 (6 bases). CDR3 size: 15 residues. CDR1 and CDR2 from the germline V gene are SGHTA and FQGNSA. The V end was cut by 5 bases, the J end by 3 bases, with 14 bases between. The variable domain in full, completed from reference TRBV7-2 and TRBJ1-5, reads GAGVSQSPSNKVTEKGKDVELRCDPISGHTALYWYRQSLGQGLEFLIYFQGNSAPDKSGLPSDRFSAERTGGSVSTLTIQRTQQEDSAVYLCASSDNTGPNQPQHFGDGTRLSIL.

The chain carries TRBV10-3 and TRBJ1-1; tentative D call: TRBD1 (6 bases). The CDR3 is 17 residues long. V was pared by 4 bases and J by 5 bases, with 23 bases between. Per the germline V gene, CDR1 is ENHRY and CDR2 is SYGVKD. For the CDR3, the DNA is TGTGCCATCAGTGCCTACGGCCGGGACACGGCCTTAACTGAAGCTTTCTTT. Translation: CAISAYGRDTALTEAFF.